Below, 25 T cell receptor beta chains from the same sample are listed, as sequenced in a study of human T cells and chemical hapten exposure (dated by TCRdb to about 2021). The library was obtained by RACE. This sample was sequenced with a NextSeq 500. In TCRdb, the public reads were trimmed at Q25 with fastp and aligned with MiXCR, with productive beta chains retained. Identical CDR3 protein sequences are pooled into one entry, listed with their most common genes and DNA. A total of under 300,000 distinct CDR3 sequences appear in this sample, about 8.6% of them only once. 2% to 2.5% of the sample lies in the top ten. In the paper's terms, the time point label means: pre-sensitization, week 0. The treatment or condition label on this specimen signifies: therapeutic diphenylcyclopropenone sensitization with weekly scalp DPC. The specimen comprised whole blood, sampled in connection with sensitization to the hapten diphenylcyclopropenone (DPC). The origin of the receptors is a woman in her thirties or forties with alopecia areata. Some clones in this sample may be carry-over from other donors' samples.

There are many counts of this clonotype. The gene calls are TRBV7-9 and TRBJ1-1; no clear D gene. Germline V gene lookup returns CDR1 SEHNR and CDR2 FQNEAQ (reference sequence). Trimming removed 1 base from V and 5 bases from J, with 11 bases in between. The CDR3 has 14 residues. DNA for the CDR3: TGTGCCAGCAGCTTAGGGGAGGGTTTAACTGAAGCTTTCTTT. It translates to CASSLGEGLTEAFF. Looking up the rest from reference TRBV7-9 and TRBJ1-1 gives the full variable domain: DTGVSQNPRHKITKRGQNVTFRCDPISEHNRLYWYRQTLGQGPEFLTYFQNEAQLEKSRLLSDRFSAERPKGSFSTLEIQRTEQGDSAMYLCASSLGEGLTEAFFGQGTRLTVV.

The rearrangement links TRBV20-1 to TRBJ1-1; D is undetermined. CDR1 DFQATT and CDR2 SNEGSKA come from the germline V gene (reference sequence). CDR3 size: 16 residues. Trimming pared 6 bases from V and 1 base from J, leaving 21 bases between. This CDR3 is CSALPLLMAGNTEAFF. Written as DNA, the CDR3 is TGCAGTGCCCTTCCCCTGTTAATGGCCGGGAACACTGAAGCTTTCTTT.

The rearrangement joins TRBV14 to TRBJ2-3; D is unclear. The CDR3 length is 16 residues. The germline V gene encodes CDR1 SGHDN and CDR2 FVKESK. V was clipped by 4 bases and J by 2 bases, with 16 bases between them. The CDR3: CASSRKVLLPTDTQYF. CDR3 bases: TGTGCCAGCAGCCGGAAGGTTCTACTCCCCACAGATACGCAGTATTTT.

The chain carries TRBV20-1 and TRBJ2-7; tentatively, D is TRBD2 (7 bases). The V gene lost 0 bases and the J gene lost 4 bases, with 13 bases spanning the gap. This CDR3 region has 14 residues. CDR1 and CDR2 (germline): DFQATT, SNEGSKA (reference sequence). The CDR3 region is CSARDSGGIYEQYF. CDR3 bases: TGCAGTGCTAGAGATTCGGGGGGCATATACGAGCAGTACTTC.

The chain recombines TRBV6-5 with TRBJ2-1, with D possibly being TRBD1 (6 bases). The CDR3 is 15 residues long. Germline V gene lookup returns CDR1 MNHEY and CDR2 SVGAGI. V gave up 5 bases and J gave up 2 bases, with 13 bases separating them. In nucleotides, the CDR3 is TGTGCCAGCAGTGCCTCAGGGGTCACCTACAATGAGCAGTTCTTC. It translates to CASSASGVTYNEQFF.

In its sample, this clonotype was seen a few times. V is TRBV12-3 or TRBV12-4 and J is TRBJ1-4; 7 bases match TRBD1. Trimming took 5 bases from V and 6 from J; bases not matched to a gene: 9. The CDR3 has 15 amino acids. The CDR3 region is CASSEGAQGDEKLFF. The DNA of the CDR3 is TGTGCCAGCAGTGAGGGGGCGCAGGGAGATGAAAAACTGTTTTTT.

This clonotype was observed many times. The rearrangement links TRBV29-1 to TRBJ2-5; 7 nucleotides agree with TRBD2. With 3 bases clipped from V and 7 bases from J, the junction kept 11 bases outside the gene matches. Germline V gene lookup returns CDR1 SQVTM and CDR2 ANQGSEA. This CDR3 has 14 residues. The CDR3 nucleotides read TGCAGCGTTGAGAAGGCGGGAGTGCAAAGGACCCAGTACTTC. Translation: CSVEKAGVQRTQYF.

There are a few counts of this clonotype. Written as DNA, the CDR3 is TGTGCCAGCAGTTACTCTCAACAGTCTATCTATGGCTACACCTTC. This codes for CASSYSQQSIYGYTF. J is TRBJ1-2 and V is TRBV6-6; D unresolved. The V end was cut by 0 bases, the J end by 4 bases, with 12 bases between. Germline V CDR1 and CDR2: MNHNY, SVGAGI (reference sequence). This CDR3 has 15 residues.

This clonotype was picked up many times. The chain links TRBV7-2 to TRBJ1-1, with D possibly matching TRBD1 (6 bases). With 1 base removed from V and 5 bases from J, the gap between germline ends came to 11 bases. This CDR3 has 14 residues. Germline V gene data show CDR1 as SGHTA and CDR2 as FQGNSA. The CDR3 region is CASSLDRVGTEAFF. For the CDR3, the DNA is TGTGCCAGCAGCTTAGACAGGGTTGGTACTGAAGCTTTCTTT.

In its sample, this clonotype is medium-sized. J is TRBJ2-3 and V is TRBV5-6, with TRBD1 matching 10 bases. V was clipped by 3 bases and J by 3 bases; unmatched bases: 13. Germline V gives CDR1 SGHDT, CDR2 YYEEEE. This CDR3 contains 18 residues. The CDR3 loop reads CASSWTTGTGAWTDTQYF. The CDR3 coding sequence is TGTGCCAGCAGCTGGACGACCGGGACAGGGGCTTGGACAGATACGCAGTATTTT.

This clonotype appeared a few times. J is TRBJ1-2 and V is TRBV5-5, with D maybe TRBD1 (5 bases). This CDR3 has 14 amino acids. Germline V gene data show CDR1 as SGHKS and CDR2 as YYEKEE (reference sequence). Trimming took off 0 bases at V and 5 bases at J, with 11 bases between the two ends. The CDR3 DNA is TGTGCCAGCAGCTTGGCAGGGTCTGAGTATGGCTACACCTTC. It yields the protein CASSLAGSEYGYTF.

This clonotype showed up many times. The gene calls are TRBV12-3 or TRBV12-4 and TRBJ1-4; D perhaps matches TRBD1 (5 bases). V lost 0 bases and J lost 7, with 12 bases in between. This CDR3 has 15 amino acids. The CDR3 here is CASSLAQGLLEKLFF. The CDR3 nucleotides are TGTGCCAGCAGTTTAGCGCAGGGACTGCTTGAAAAACTGTTTTTT.

As regards this clonotype: One base away lies a much larger clone, so this may be a sequencing read error. The chain combines TRBV12-3 or TRBV12-4 with TRBJ1-5; the D is unclear. There are 13 residues in the CDR3. CDR3 protein: CVSSSTSNQPQHF. CDR3 nucleotide sequence: TGTGTCAGCAGCTCGACTAGCAATCAGCCCCAGCATTTT.

The chain combines TRBV12-3 or TRBV12-4 with TRBJ1-5; D unclear. V was trimmed by 7 bases and J by 4 bases, leaving 23 bases between them. The CDR3 runs 17 residues. CDR3 DNA: TGTGCCAGCACCCTCGGGCAGACGACTTATAGTAATCAGCCCCAGCATTTT. Translation gives CASTLGQTTYSNQPQHF.

A few counts support this clonotype. V is TRBV6-5 and J is TRBJ2-1; 14 bases fit TRBD2. The CDR3 length is 18 residues. Germline trimming cut 2 bases from V and 4 bases from J; bases unmatched to any gene: 7. Germline lookup yields CDR1 MNHEY and CDR2 SVGAGI. CDR3 sequence reads: CASSYRGLAGGMYNEQFF. CDR3 nucleotides: TGTGCCAGCAGTTACCGAGGACTAGCGGGAGGAATGTACAATGAGCAGTTCTTC.

This clonotype appeared many times. The chain joins TRBV15 to TRBJ2-5; D call uncertain. There are 13 residues in the CDR3. CDR1 is LNHNV and CDR2 is YYDKDF in the germline V gene (reference sequence). V lost 0 bases and J lost 4, with 6 bases in between. The CDR3 DNA sequence: TGTGCCACCAGCAGAGATCCGGGAGAGACCCAGTACTTC. This gives the protein CATSRDPGETQYF.

This clonotype was recorded at least ten times. CDR3: CASSVGTASNQPQHF. DNA for the CDR3: TGTGCCAGCAGCGTAGGGACAGCCAGCAATCAGCCCCAGCATTTT. V usage is TRBV9 and J usage is TRBJ1-5; weak D call: TRBD1 (6 bases). CDR3 length: 15 amino acids. Germline lookup yields CDR1 SGDLS and CDR2 YYNGEE. With 0 bases removed from V and 1 base from J, the gap between germline ends came to 8 bases.

This clonotype occurred a few times. The chain uses TRBV20-1 and TRBJ1-6; D possibly corresponds to TRBD1 (5 bases). This CDR3 contains 13 residues. V lost 3 bases to trimming and J lost 7 bases, with 10 bases between them. Per the germline V gene, CDR1 is DFQATT and CDR2 is SNEGSKA (reference sequence). The DNA of the CDR3 is TGCAGTGCTAGTCCAGGGTGGAATTCACCCCTCCACTTT. Protein product: CSASPGWNSPLHF.

CDR3: CASSKVNLPGDYGYTF. The CDR3 DNA reads as TGTGCCAGCAGCAAAGTAAATCTCCCGGGGGACTATGGCTACACCTTC. The gene calls are TRBV21-1 and TRBJ1-2; the table's D gene call, TRBD1, was not cross checked with the DNA. TRBV21-1 is labeled a pseudogene. CDR3 size: 16 residues.

The rearrangement uses TRBV6-2 or TRBV6-3 and TRBJ2-5, with 7 bases aligning to TRBD2. CDR3 length: 14 amino acids. The V gene end was trimmed by 6 bases and the J gene end by 3 bases; junction bases not matched to a gene: 7. Germline V lookup: CDR1 MNHEY, CDR2 SVGEGT. The CDR3, as DNA: TGTGCCAGCAGCAAGACTAGCAGGGAAGAGACCCAGTACTTC. This sequence encodes CASSKTSREETQYF.

In this sample, this clonotype turned up a few times. The chain uses TRBV6-2 or TRBV6-3 and TRBJ1-5; tentative D call: TRBD1 (5 bases). This CDR3 is 16 amino acids long. From germline, CDR1 is MNHEY and CDR2 SVGEGT. V was pared by 2 bases and J by 3 bases, with 14 bases between. The CDR3 sequence: CASSYGASRNNQPQHF. The CDR3 DNA reads as TGTGCCAGCAGTTACGGGGCCAGCCGTAACAATCAGCCCCAGCATTTT.

This clonotype was recorded at least ten times. The chain uses TRBV20-1 and TRBJ1-4; 9 bases are a match to TRBD1. J gave up 8 bases and V 4 bases, and 11 bases lay outside the gene matches. CDR1 and CDR2 (germline): DFQATT, SNEGSKA (reference sequence). This CDR3 is 15 amino acids long. CDR3 nucleotides: TGCAGTGCTAAAGAGAGGGGGACAGGGCGCGAAAAACTGTTTTTT. Amino acids: CSAKERGTGREKLFF.

The chain couples TRBV6-2 or TRBV6-3 to TRBJ2-2; possible D gene TRBD2, 6 bases. The CDR3 is made up of 19 amino acids. CDR1 and CDR2 from the germline V gene are MNHEY and SVGEGT. V lost 3 bases to trimming and J lost 0 bases, with 20 bases between them. CDR3 DNA: TGTGCCAGCAGTTATCCCAGGGAGGCTCGCCGCGCGAACACCGGGGAGCTGTTTTTT. Encoded protein: CASSYPREARRANTGELFF.

The chain has TRBV4-3 and TRBJ1-5; no definite D call. Germline V CDR1 and CDR2: LGHNA, YSLEER. V lost 1 base and J 4 bases, leaving 8 bases between the germline ends. This CDR3 is built from 14 residues. The CDR3 DNA is TGCGCCAGCAGCCAAGCTAATAATAATCAGCCCCAGCATTTT. Its protein is CASSQANNNQPQHF.

This clonotype was counted many times. J is TRBJ2-3 and V is TRBV7-2; tentative D call: TRBD1 (6 bases). Trimming removed 4 bases from V and 0 bases from J, with 20 bases in between. The CDR3 sequence is 18 residues long. From germline, CDR1 is SGHTA and CDR2 FQGNSA. The CDR3 protein is CASSSTQRHRASTDTQYF. For the CDR3, the DNA is TGTGCCAGCAGCTCGACACAGCGGCACAGGGCTAGCACAGATACGCAGTATTTT. Variable domain in full (rest from reference TRBV7-2 and TRBJ2-3): GAGVSQSPSNKVTEKGKDVELRCDPISGHTALYWYRQSLGQGLEFLIYFQGNSAPDKSGLPSDRFSAERTGGSVSTLTIQRTQQEDSAVYLCASSSTQRHRASTDTQYFGPGTRLTVL.